This entry features one T cell receptor beta chain sequence. Which antigen it targets is not known. The input lacks base qualities; no much larger clone sits a single base away. The sample's time point label, in plain terms: baseline before first vaccination. Samples from vaccinated people were obtained from the UK trials COV001 and COV002, which included a single-blind randomized controlled phase 2/3 trial of AZD1222 (ChAdOx1 nCoV-19) in healthy adults. For TCRbeta chain sequencing, PBMC samples from trial participants were taken at day 0 and at day 28 after the second dose. The CDR3 regions of human TCRbeta chains were analyzed by immunosequencing. Under the source paper's analysis protocol: TCRs in the repertoires were compared against a reference library of SARS-CoV-2-specific TCRs that had been generated with the MIRA antigen-specificity platform. Breadth meant the fraction of unique TCRs that were SARS-CoV-2-associated, whereas depth meant the fraction of total T cells that were SARS-CoV-2-associated. Using the MIRA data, every spike-specific TCR was mapped to the spike region that the TCR reacted to and assigned to either a CD4 or a CD8 class. Log10-transformed breadth and depth values were compared by one-way ANOVA with Sidak's multiple comparisons tests. This immuneACCESS table, as held by TCRdb, lists in-frame sequences with V and J called but not all clones. Of the missing ones, under half trace to an unresolved V gene in checked studies; the others have no known cause. The V and J calls and clone size were taken over from that table, and D and trimming were inferred from the DNA. The sample table records 97,000 or so clones; around 86% of these occur just once. The ten largest clonotypes hold 5% of the sample.

Reading the germline V gene gives CDR1 SGHRS and CDR2 YFSETQ. From cysteine to phenylalanine, the CDR3 is 15 amino acids long. CDR3 DNA only is kept here, 45 bases in frame from base 1. V is pared back by 4 bases and J by 0 bases, with 11 bases lying between the germline termini. The source of the sample is a study of T cell responses to AZD1222 COVID-19 vaccine (dated by TCRdb to the early 2020s). Notes on the research overall: AZD1222 recipients with second doses at about 4 weeks or about 12 weeks were pooled, because spike-specific TCR depth and breadth did not differ between schedules. TCR sequencing was performed for roughly 250 trial participants, of whom 200 to 210 were given two doses of AZD1222 and roughly 25 were given two doses of MenACWY control vaccine. Trial participants were enrolled by age into subgroups of 18-55, 56-69 and 70-plus years, and around 150, 28 and 57 TCR-sequenced participants, respectively, were included in these subgroups.

General findings and caveats noted by the study authors: Reportedly, almost half of the unique spike-specific TCRs recognized epitopes lying outside the regions that are mutated in the B.1.351 and B.1.1.7 variants. Because no day 14 peak-response samples were available, the repertoires could be characterized only after the peak T cell response. Conclusions about previously exposed vaccinees are limited because only six or seven AZD1222 recipients were SARS-CoV-2 seropositive at baseline. The 56-69-year group was small, and its depth increase did not reach significance, likely because of low power. After two AZD1222 doses, both the breadth and the depth of spike-specific TCRs were significantly higher than at day 0 and than in MenACWY recipients. The whole spike protein was spanned by vaccine-associated CD4 TCRs, and dominant responses were seen in regions 160-218 and 743-854. Most participants were white British and females outnumbered males, and the authors suggested that clonal diversity may have been underestimated.

The chain is assembled from TRBV5-1 and TRBJ1-3, with an unclear D gene assignment. This receptor was taken from an adult in good health. This specimen was peripheral blood, taken on day 0 of AZD1222 vaccination. The CDR3 reads as follows: CASSDTASSGNTIYF. The DNA sequence is as follows: TGCGCCAGCAGCGATACAGCGAGCTCTGGAAACACCATATATTTT.